This TCR beta chain originates from a study of early T cells in non-severe SARS-CoV-2 infection. Study in general: Chains were unpaired, as sequencing was done on bulk RNA from unsorted whole blood.

cDNA molecules, individually, were tagged with unique molecular identifiers. Via MiXCR, TCRdb re-called the 5' RACE reads, giving one row per CDR3 protein. The profile covers tens of thousands of distinct CDR3 sequences, with roughly 14% appearing a single time and less than 5% taken by the ten largest. The CDR3 is made up of 13 amino acids. Germline CDR1 is GTSNPN and CDR2 is SVGIG (reference sequence). V lost 0 bases and J 1 base, leaving 6 bases between the germline ends. This clonotype showed up many times. Its antigen is undetermined. Regarding the study as a whole: Private and CD4 specificities were missed by VDJdb matching, which favored anti-spike CD8 responses.

This chain uses TRBV30 with TRBJ2-5; no clear D gene. Sequencing used whole blood, obtained at baseline. The sequence was collected from an adult who was a healthcare worker with PCR-confirmed SARS-CoV-2 infection or an uninfected control (not recorded which). The DNA of the CDR3 is TGTGCCTGGAGTGTATCCACCCAAGAGACCCAGTACTTC. Residues: CAWSVSTQETQYF.